This T cell receptor (beta chain) was profiled in a study of blood T cell repertoires in COVID-19. Original analysis: Amplification from reference gene primers served as the basis for estimated nucleated cell counts. The repertoire was sequenced with immunoSEQ multiplex PCR; TCRdb's copy has only in-frame clones and lacks some. V and J calls and clone size follow that table, whereas D and trimming were derived from the DNA. Among a few hundred thousand clones listed, approximately 82% were seen once. Trimming took 3 bases from V and 4 from J, leaving 16 bases between them. Germline loops: CDR1 DFQATT, CDR2 SNEGSKA (reference sequence). The CDR3 is made up of 15 amino acids.

The sample taken for sequencing was PBMCs or T cells enriched from blood (not recorded which). This TCR came from a man in his forties who had recovered from COVID-19. The chain has TRBV20-1 and TRBJ1-3; D possibly corresponds to TRBD1 (5 bases). The chain's CDR3 is CSASQAETAGNTIYF. The CDR3 nucleotides are TGCAGTGCTAGTCAGGCCGAGACAGCAGGAAACACCATATATTTT.